This T cell receptor beta chain was obtained from a study of T cell changes during pregnancy in multiple sclerosis. Clones were sequenced by immunoSEQ multiplex PCR, and TCRdb holds only the in-frame ones, with some missing. This table holds 35,000 to 45,000 clones, nearly 90% found once. CDR1 and CDR2 (germline): SGHVS, FNYEAQ. V was trimmed by 3 bases and J by 5 bases, leaving 13 bases between them. The CDR3 is made up of 14 amino acids. The rearrangement links TRBV7-6 to TRBJ2-5, with D maybe TRBD1 (6 bases). This receptor was taken from a female donor with multiple sclerosis, enrolled in a pregnancy study. The sample consisted of CD8+ T cells from peripheral blood mononuclear cells, taken in the first trimester of pregnancy. CDR3 residues: CASSLYKGVETQYF. For the CDR3, the DNA is TGTGCCAGCAGCTTGTACAAGGGGGTGGAGACCCAGTACTTC. Looking up the rest from reference TRBV7-6 and TRBJ2-5 gives the full variable domain: GAGVSQSPRYKVTKRGQDVALRCDPISGHVSLYWYRQALGQGPEFLTYFNYEAQQDKSGLPNDRFSAERPEGSISTLTIQRTEQRDSAMYRCASSLYKGVETQYFGPGTRLLVL.